The T cell receptor beta chain under discussion was sequenced for a study of regulatory T cells in long-lasting Graves disease. Points from the study as a whole: Among persistent patients, a larger number of public clonotypes were shared (around 2,700) than among newly diagnosed patients (roughly 910).

Library construction for TCR beta used iRepertoire HTBI primers and Arm-PCR of CDR3 regions. Authors' processing steps: Identification of gene segments yielded around 64 TRBV and 12 to 15 TRBJ across samples. MiXCR, applied by TCRdb to the multiplex PCR reads, yields one record per CDR3 protein. TCRdb, not the original authors, processed these V and J calls. Of roughly 400,000 distinct CDR3 sequences listed, less than 25% are singletons. CDR1 and CDR2 from the germline V gene are SGHTA and FQGNSA. The CDR3 contains 16 residues. V lost 7 bases, J lost 6 bases, and 10 bases stayed unmatched. Time point noted: persistent/refractory GD, antithyroid drugs over 5 years with positive TRAb. Following extraction of RNA from PBMCs, that RNA was used to make the TCR library. Comments on this clonotype: Its antigen remains unidentified.

The material was peripheral blood mononuclear cells (PBMCs), obtained when the disease was refractory, from a patient treated with antithyroid drugs. The V call is TRBV7-2, the J call TRBJ1-4; the match to TRBD1 covers 11 bases. The sequence derives from a female donor with Graves disease. This CDR3 is CASTPRVGQGDEKLFF. Written as DNA, the CDR3 is TGTGCCAGCACCCCCCGGGTGGGACAGGGGGATGAAAAACTGTTTTTT. Looking up the rest from reference TRBV7-2 and TRBJ1-4 gives the full variable domain: GAGVSQSPSNKVTEKGKDVELRCDPISGHTALYWYRQSLGQGLEFLIYFQGNSAPDKSGLPSDRFSAERTGGSVSTLTIQRTQQEDSAVYLCASTPRVGQGDEKLFFGSGTQLSVL.